Below, 30 T cell receptor beta chains from the same sample are listed, as sequenced in a study of T cell responses to AZD1222 COVID-19 vaccine. The data were produced by immunoSEQ multiplex PCR, yet TCRdb's version contains in-frame clones alone and is incomplete. The sample has around 99,000 clones, around nine tenths seen once. The sample in question was peripheral blood, obtained on day 0 of AZD1222 vaccination. The receptors originated from an adult in good health.

The chain joins TRBV7-3 to TRBJ1-2; D remains unclear. Trimming took 5 bases from V and 4 from J, leaving 11 bases between them. This CDR3 is built from 13 residues. Per the germline V gene, CDR1 is SGHTA and CDR2 is FQGTGA. CDR3: CASSPTHSYGYTF. The CDR3 DNA follows: TGTGCCAGCAGCCCGACACACAGCTATGGCTACACCTTC.

The chain combines TRBV14 with TRBJ2-1; TRBD2 agrees at 9 bases. The germline V gene has CDR1 SGHDN and CDR2 FVKESK. Trimming cost V 7 bases and J 8 bases; bases outside gene matches: 9. The CDR3 sequence is 14 residues long. Here the CDR3 DNA reads TGTGCCAGCACCCGAGCGGGAGGAGTCTATGAGCAGTTCTTC. It yields the protein CASTRAGGVYEQFF.

This clone appeared a single time. The V call is TRBV18, the J call TRBJ2-6; possible D gene TRBD1, 5 bases. Per germline, CDR1 KGHSH and CDR2 LQKENI. V lost 2 bases to trimming and J lost 2 bases, with 7 bases between them. CDR3 length equals 15 residues. CDR3 nucleotide sequence: TGTGCCAGCTCACCAGAAGGGGCTGGGGCCAACGTCCTGACTTTC. Its translation: CASSPEGAGANVLTF.

V and J are TRBV12-3 or TRBV12-4 and TRBJ1-2; TRBD1 is a possible D gene (5 bases). CDR3 size: 13 residues. With 2 bases removed from V and 8 bases from J, the gap between germline ends came to 12 bases. CDR3 protein: CASSLPGAVGYTF. CDR3 DNA: TGTGCCAGCAGTTTACCCGGGGCGGTCGGCTACACCTTC.

The J gene is TRBJ2-2, the V gene TRBV7-9; TRBD1 is a possible D gene (5 bases). In germline, CDR1 is SEHNR, CDR2 FQNEAQ (reference sequence). The length of the CDR3 is 16 residues. V was cut by 5 bases and J by 3 bases, with 16 bases left in between. The CDR3 nucleotides are TGTGCCAGCAGCCAAAGGGGCGGTAGGGACACCGGGGAGCTGTTTTTT. This translates into CASSQRGGRDTGELFF.

This clone was observed a single time. The chain joins TRBV7-9 to TRBJ1-4; possibly TRBD1 for D (5 bases). Germline V gene sequence: CDR1 SEHNR, CDR2 FQNEAQ (reference sequence). This CDR3 has 14 amino acids. Trimming left V 2 bases short and J 8 bases short, with 12 bases between. The CDR3: CASSLSGAGEKLFF. In nucleotides, the CDR3 is TGTGCCAGCAGCTTAAGTGGGGCCGGGGAAAAACTGTTTTTT.

This chain connects TRBV14 to TRBJ2-3, with a possible D match to TRBD2 (5 bases). The CDR3 contains 18 residues. In germline, CDR1 is SGHDN, CDR2 FVKESK. V dropped 0 bases and J dropped 1 base, with 17 bases sitting between them. CDR3 nucleotide sequence: TGTGCCAGCAGCCAAGATCTCGTCGGGGTAAGGGGCACAGATACGCAGTATTTT. This gives the protein CASSQDLVGVRGTDTQYF.

This clone was detected only once. The rearrangement joins TRBV6-2 or TRBV6-3 to TRBJ2-3; D might be TRBD1 (6 bases). There are 15 residues in the CDR3. Trimming left V 5 bases short and J 1 base short, with 13 bases between. The germline gives CDR1 MNHEY, CDR2 SVGEGT. Here the CDR3 reads CASSLRGSGTDTQYF. CDR3 sequence (DNA): TGTGCCAGCAGTCTCAGGGGATCGGGCACAGATACGCAGTATTTT.

The V and J genes are TRBV10-3 and TRBJ1-5; D possibly corresponds to TRBD1 (5 bases). Trimming took off 0 bases at V and 2 bases at J, with 17 bases between the two ends. The germline V gene encodes CDR1 ENHRY and CDR2 SYGVKD. CDR3 length: 18 residues. CDR3 loop: CAISESGGAANGNQPQHF. CDR3 sequence (DNA): TGTGCCATCAGTGAGTCGGGAGGGGCCGCGAATGGCAATCAGCCCCAGCATTTT.

The J gene is TRBJ1-2, the V gene TRBV7-9, with D maybe TRBD1 (5 bases). This CDR3 spans 14 amino acids. Germline assignment: CDR1 SEHNR and CDR2 FQNEAQ (reference sequence). The V gene lost 2 bases and the J gene lost 5 bases, with 12 bases spanning the gap. The CDR3 DNA reads as TGTGCCAGCAGCTTAACTACGGGGGTTTATGGCTACACCTTC. Translated: CASSLTTGVYGYTF.

This clone occurred once. This rearrangement joins TRBV25-1 to TRBJ1-1, with no clear D. CDR3 length: 13 residues. CDR1 is MGHDK, CDR2 SYGVNS, per germline. V was pared by 10 bases and J by 0 bases, with 12 bases between. CDR3 sequence: CATLIYMNTEAFF. The CDR3, as DNA: TGTGCCACCCTCATATATATGAACACTGAAGCTTTCTTT.

The chain couples TRBV20-1 to TRBJ1-1; D unclear. This CDR3 has 11 amino acids. The ends were cut back, 7 bases at V and 5 bases at J, with 11 bases in the middle. The germline V gene has CDR1 DFQATT and CDR2 SNEGSKA (reference sequence). CDR3 region: CSDIRMTEAFF. CDR3 nucleotides: TGCAGTGACATTCGGATGACTGAAGCTTTCTTT.

Only one count was recorded for this clone. The chain combines TRBV6-5 with TRBJ1-5; D perhaps matches TRBD1 (6 bases). CDR3 length: 13 amino acids. Trimming cost V 8 bases and J 4 bases, with 12 bases left between them. Germline assignment: CDR1 MNHEY and CDR2 SVGAGI. DNA for the CDR3: TGTGCCAGCCGGAGGGGGGCTAATCAGCCCCAGCATTTT. It codes for CASRRGANQPQHF.

This clone is a singleton in its sample. The rearrangement links TRBV5-1 to TRBJ2-7; 10 bases agree with TRBD2. Germline V lookup: CDR1 SGHRS, CDR2 YFSETQ. Unmatched junction bases numbered 14, after V lost 4 bases and J lost 7 bases. This CDR3 is 16 amino acids long. In nucleotides, the CDR3 is TGCGCCAGCAGCCTCTCAATAGGAGCGGGAGGGGATGAGCAGTACTTC. Amino acid sequence: CASSLSIGAGGDEQYF.

This rearrangement joins TRBV28 to TRBJ1-6; D is perhaps TRBD1 (5 bases). V lost 1 base and J lost 6, with 13 bases in between. CDR1 is MDHEN and CDR2 is SYDVKM in the germline V gene. This CDR3 has 16 residues. This CDR3 is CASSLLPGFSNSPLHF. In DNA, the CDR3 is TGTGCCAGCAGTTTATTACCAGGGTTTTCTAATTCACCCCTCCACTTT.

The CDR3 spells CASSVSGRAQGELFF. The CDR3 DNA reads as TGTGCCAGCAGCGTTAGCGGGAGGGCCCAAGGGGAGCTGTTTTTT. V usage is TRBV9 and J usage is TRBJ2-2; 11 bases match TRBD2. This CDR3 spans 15 amino acids. Trimming removed 2 bases from V and 8 bases from J; junction bases left unmatched: 5. Germline V gene lookup returns CDR1 SGDLS and CDR2 YYNGEE.

V usage is TRBV7-8 and J usage is TRBJ1-1, with no clear D. Germline-derived CDR1 and CDR2 are SGHVS and FQNEAQ. V dropped 3 bases and J dropped 0 bases, with 8 bases sitting between them. The CDR3 is 14 amino acids. CDR3 in amino acids: CASSFGPMNTEAFF. The CDR3 bases are TGTGCCAGCAGCTTCGGACCGATGAACACTGAAGCTTTCTTT. The whole variable domain, filled in from reference TRBV7-8 and TRBJ1-1, reads GAGVSQSPRYKVAKRGQDVALRCDPISGHVSLFWYQQALGQGPEFLTYFQNEAQLDKSGLPSDRFFAERPEGSVSTLKIQRTQQEDSAVYLCASSFGPMNTEAFFGQGTRLTVV.

This chain links TRBV9 with TRBJ1-2, with TRBD1 matching over 10 bases. Germline CDR1 SGDLS, CDR2 YYNGEE. The V and J ends lost 7 bases and 2 bases, in that order; junction bases with no gene match: 5. This CDR3 has 14 amino acids. DNA of the CDR3: TGTGCCAGCCTTCCGGGACAGGGGAACTATGGCTACACCTTC. Protein sequence: CASLPGQGNYGYTF.

The chain links TRBV4-2 to TRBJ1-1; D might be TRBD1 (6 bases). V dropped 8 bases and J dropped 3 bases, with 28 bases sitting between them. Germline V gives CDR1 LGHNA, CDR2 YNFKEQ. The CDR3 has 18 residues. The CDR3 nucleotides are TGTGCCAGCCGAATACTCCCGGGGGCCAATGTCGGGTACACTGAAGCTTTCTTT. Translated, it gives CASRILPGANVGYTEAFF.

V and J are TRBV9 and TRBJ1-2, with 8 bases fitting TRBD1. V was pared by 3 bases and J by 7 bases, with 2 bases of the junction left unmatched. This CDR3 has 12 residues. Germline-derived CDR1 and CDR2 are SGDLS and YYNGEE. This CDR3 reads CASSGTGTGYTF. The CDR3 DNA follows: TGTGCCAGCAGCGGGACAGGGACTGGCTACACCTTC.

The genes are TRBV7-9 and TRBJ2-3, with 10 nucleotides matching TRBD2. Germline-derived CDR1 and CDR2 are SEHNR and FQNEAQ (reference sequence). The CDR3 spans 18 residues. With V trimmed by 4 bases and J by 1 base, 11 bases remained unmatched. CDR3 DNA sequence: TGTGCCAGCAGCTCGCCGAAGACTAGCGGGTTGCGCACAGATACGCAGTATTTT. Protein: CASSSPKTSGLRTDTQYF.

The gene calls are TRBV12-3 or TRBV12-4 and TRBJ2-5; D remains ambiguous. V was cut by 2 bases and J by 7 bases, with 8 bases left in between. CDR3 size: 12 residues. In DNA, the CDR3 is TGTGCCAGCAGTTTAAGAACCGCGACCCAGTACTTC. Residues: CASSLRTATQYF.

This clone was seen a single time. This chain uses TRBV5-1 with TRBJ2-1; 13 positions match TRBD2. V lost 1 base to trimming and J lost 0 bases; unmatched junction nucleotides: 1. The CDR3 length is 17 residues. Germline CDR1 and CDR2: SGHRS and YFSETQ. CDR3 residues: CASSLTSGRGSYNEQFF. CDR3 coding DNA: TGCGCCAGCAGCTTGACTAGCGGGAGGGGCTCCTACAATGAGCAGTTCTTC.

CDR3 residues: CASSLGWGRSSGNTIYF. Here the CDR3 DNA reads TGTGCCAGCAGTTTAGGGTGGGGACGCTCCTCTGGAAACACCATATATTTT. The chain recombines TRBV27 with TRBJ1-3; D is possibly TRBD1 (5 bases). Germline CDR1 and CDR2: MNHEY and SMNVEV (reference sequence). The CDR3 contains 17 residues. The V end was cut by 2 bases, the J end by 0 bases, with 14 bases between.

CDR3 DNA: TGCAGCGCTCTAGCGGGAGTGGGCACAGATACGCAGTATTTT. Encoded protein: CSALAGVGTDTQYF. The rearrangement joins TRBV29-1 to TRBJ2-3; 10 nucleotides match TRBD2. The V segment lost 7 bases and the J segment 1 base; nucleotides outside the gene matches: 5. Germline CDR1 SQVTM, CDR2 ANQGSEA. This CDR3 spans 14 amino acids.

V usage is TRBV2 and J usage is TRBJ1-1; D uncertain. The V gene lost 6 bases and the J gene lost 2 bases, with 13 bases spanning the gap. The CDR3 is 14 amino acids. Germline loops: CDR1 SNHLY, CDR2 FYNNEI. In DNA, the CDR3 is TGTGCCAGCAGCGCGGTAGCGGATAACACTGAAGCTTTCTTT. This sequence encodes CASSAVADNTEAFF. The full variable domain, completed using reference TRBV2 and TRBJ1-1, is EPEVTQTPSHQVTQMGQEVILRCVPISNHLYFYWYRQILGQKVEFLVSFYNNEISEKSEIFDDQFSVERPDGSNFTLKIRSTKLEDSAMYFCASSAVADNTEAFFGQGTRLTVV.

The J gene is TRBJ2-3, the V gene TRBV5-1; the D is unclear. The CDR3 sequence is 14 residues long. From germline, CDR1 is SGHRS and CDR2 YFSETQ. Trimming shortened V by 0 bases and J by 1 base, and 6 bases separated the two germline ends. The CDR3 nucleotides are TGCGCCAGCAGCTTGGAATTGGGCACAGATACGCAGTATTTT. This codes for CASSLELGTDTQYF.

This chain links TRBV10-3 with TRBJ2-1; TRBD2 matches at 9 bases. The CDR3 totals 15 residues. Germline V gene data show CDR1 as ENHRY and CDR2 as SYGVKD. J lost 10 bases, V lost 4 bases, and 11 bases had no gene match. The CDR3: CAISGQGGRAAEQFF. The CDR3 DNA reads TGTGCCATCAGTGGACAGGGCGGGAGGGCCGCGGAGCAGTTCTTC.

The chain recombines TRBV5-5 with TRBJ1-1; TRBD1 is a possible D gene (5 bases). In germline, CDR1 is SGHKS, CDR2 YYEKEE (reference sequence). CDR3 size: 13 residues. Trimming pared 4 bases from V and 5 bases from J, leaving 12 bases between. The CDR3 nucleotides are TGTGCCAGCAGCCACGGGGGAAGGACTGAAGCTTTCTTT. Translating it yields CASSHGGRTEAFF.

The chain is built from TRBV7-2 and TRBJ2-1; the match to TRBD2 covers 14 bases. CDR3 size: 15 residues. Germline V gene sequence: CDR1 SGHTA, CDR2 FQGNSA. The V and J ends lost 5 bases and 7 bases, in that order; junction bases with no gene match: 4. The chain's CDR3 is CASSPRLAGGNEQFF. The CDR3 nucleotides are TGTGCCAGCAGCCCTCGACTAGCGGGAGGGAATGAGCAGTTCTTC. The variable domain in full, with the rest retrieved from reference TRBV7-2 and TRBJ2-1, is GAGVSQSPSNKVTEKGKDVELRCDPISGHTALYWYRQSLGQGLEFLIYFQGNSAPDKSGLPSDRFSAERTGGSVSTLTIQRTQQEDSAVYLCASSPRLAGGNEQFFGPGTRLTVL.